This T cell receptor (beta chain) originates from a study of CD8 T cells in Susac syndrome. The CDR3 length is 14 residues. V was trimmed by 0 bases and J by 5 bases, leaving 10 bases between them. Germline V gene sequence: CDR1 SGHDT, CDR2 YYEEEE. Random hexamers were used to reverse transcribe the RNA input (0.5 to 1 ug). TCRdb passed the immunoSEQ multiplex PCR reads through MiXCR, listing each CDR3 protein once. This table holds more than 80,000 distinct CDR3 sequences, 94% found once. V is TRBV5-6 and J is TRBJ2-3; either TRBD1 or TRBD2 may fit D (5 bases each). The material sequenced was CD8+ T cells from PBMCs. This receptor was obtained from a human donor with Susac syndrome. The CDR3 DNA reads as TGTGCCAGCAGCTTGGGGGGCCGGGGAGATACGCAGTATTTT. Protein product: CASSLGGRGDTQYF.